The clone carrying this T cell receptor (beta chain) was counted at least ten times. What it binds is not known. The read is 3 residues too short to cover the CDR3 end, so that end is filled in from the germline J gene. These data originate in a study of T cell clonality in common variable immunodeficiency. Overall study results and limits: Common variable immunodeficiency TCR beta sequences reportedly had fewer deletions and N-nucleotide insertions.

Caucasian heritage predominated among both patients and controls. Heparinized whole blood, roughly 4.5 to 9 ml, came from each donor. TCRdb's table, derived via immunoSEQ multiplex PCR, lists solely in-frame clones and lacks some. This sample carries around 81,000 clones, none of them present only once. The CDR3 sequence is 12 residues long. Germline CDR1 reads DFQATT; CDR2 reads SNEGSKA (reference sequence). The gene calls are TRBV20-1 and TRBJ2-3; TRBD2 matches at 10 bases. Sequences were obtained from peripheral blood mononuclear cells. The sequence derives from a person between 18 and 69 years old in good health. The CDR3 protein is CRGLAGADTQYF. The CDR3 DNA, read in part, is TGCAGGGGTCTAGCGGGGGCAGATACG.